These 11 T cell receptor beta chains came from one sample sequenced in a study of identical twins. MiXCR was run by TCRdb on the 5' RACE reads, yielding one entry per CDR3 protein. The table records hundreds of thousands of distinct CDR3 sequences, over 5% of them present only once. Sequences were obtained from naive T cells sorted from blood. All receptors come from a man aged 18-30 years in good health.

This clonotype was detected a few times. The V call is TRBV5-1, the J call TRBJ2-7; weak D call: TRBD1 (6 bases). The germline gives CDR1 SGHRS, CDR2 YFSETQ. The CDR3 totals 12 residues. The V end was cut by 2 bases, the J end by 6 bases, with 9 bases between. The CDR3, as DNA: TGCGCCAGCAGCTTTCAGGGGTTCGAGCAGTACGTC. Protein sequence: CASSFQGFEQYV.

This clonotype was seen ten or more times. This sequence joins TRBV29-1 and TRBJ1-1; D unresolved. Trimming left V 5 bases short and J 0 bases short, with 4 bases between. CDR3 length equals 11 residues. Germline CDR1 is SQVTM and CDR2 is ANQGSEA. CDR3: CSVHMNTEAFF. The CDR3 bases are TGCAGCGTTCACATGAACACTGAAGCTTTCTTT.

On this clonotype itself: With a much larger clone just one base away, this may be a read error. The chain recombines TRBV24-1 with TRBJ2-1; D perhaps matches TRBD1 (7 bases). The germline V gene encodes CDR1 KGHDR and CDR2 SFDVKD. CDR3 length equals 15 residues. CDR3 sequence reads: CATSDFQGGGNELFF. For the CDR3, the DNA is TGTGCCACCAGTGATTTCCAGGGGGGCGGGAATGAGCTGTTCTTC.

Notes on this clonotype: One base away lies a much larger clone, so this may be a sequencing read error. In nucleotides, the CDR3 is TGCAGTGCTCCGAGGACTGTCTTCTCCTACAATGAGCAGTTCTTC. As protein: CSAPRTVFSYNEQFF. This chain links TRBV20-1 with TRBJ2-1; weak D call: TRBD2 (5 bases). Germline loops: CDR1 DFQATT, CDR2 SNEGSKA (reference sequence). V lost 5 bases and J lost 0, with 14 bases in between. This CDR3 has 15 amino acids.

A few counts support this clonotype. This chain connects TRBV5-1 to TRBJ1-5; the match to TRBD1 covers 10 bases. V gave up 4 bases and J gave up 5 bases; unmatched junction bases: 6. CDR3 length: 15 amino acids. From germline, CDR1 is SGHRS and CDR2 YFSETQ. CDR3: CASSHGTGEDQPQHF. CDR3 in DNA: TGCGCCAGCAGCCATGGGACAGGGGAGGATCAGCCCCAGCATTTT.

The chain employs TRBV19 and TRBJ2-1; 8 bases line up with TRBD1. There are 13 residues in the CDR3. Trimming removed 10 bases from V and 0 bases from J; junction bases left unmatched: 2. CDR1 is LNHDA, CDR2 SQIVND, per germline (reference sequence). Written as DNA, the CDR3 is TGTGCCACTGGACAGGGCTCCTACAATGAGCAGTTCTTC. Translated: CATGQGSYNEQFF.

At least ten counts were recorded for this clonotype. The CDR3 bases are TGTGCCAGCAGTTTATCTCCCCGGACAGGGTCGGATGAGCAGTTCTTC. This translates into CASSLSPRTGSDEQFF. The gene calls are TRBV27 and TRBJ2-1, with 8 bases fitting TRBD1. The V segment lost 0 bases and the J segment 8 bases; nucleotides outside the gene matches: 9. The germline CDR1 and CDR2 sequences are MNHEY and SMNVEV (reference sequence). The CDR3 totals 16 residues.

V usage is TRBV19 and J usage is TRBJ1-1; TRBD1 might be the D (5 bases). CDR3 length equals 12 residues. Trimming removed 6 bases at V and 4 bases at J, with 9 bases between. The germline V gene has CDR1 LNHDA and CDR2 SQIVND (reference sequence). CDR3 DNA sequence: TGTGCCAGTAGGAGGGACCCCACTGAAGCTTTCTTT. This gives the protein CASRRDPTEAFF.

The chain uses TRBV6-1 and TRBJ2-5; D is possibly TRBD1 (6 bases). This CDR3 has 13 residues. V lost 1 base, J lost 3 bases, and 6 bases lay in between. Germline V gives CDR1 MNHNS, CDR2 SASEGT. CDR3 in DNA: TGTGCCAGCAGTGAAGACAGGGAAGAGACCCAGTACTTC. Encoded protein: CASSEDREETQYF.

This clonotype was picked up many times. This chain connects TRBV12-3 or TRBV12-4 to TRBJ2-7; perhaps TRBD1 as D (6 bases). The CDR3 extends over 14 amino acids. The V end lost 3 bases, the J end lost 2 bases, and 11 bases lay between the germline ends. CDR3 protein: CASSFTGTPYEQYF. CDR3 sequence (DNA): TGTGCCAGCAGTTTTACAGGGACCCCCTACGAGCAGTACTTC.

This clonotype was counted ten times or more. The rearrangement joins TRBV12-3 or TRBV12-4 to TRBJ1-5; D is ambiguous. Trimming cost V 3 bases and J 0 bases, with 12 bases left between them. The length of the CDR3 is 16 residues. Here the CDR3 reads CASSFNRRYSNQPQHF. CDR3 DNA: TGTGCCAGCAGTTTTAATCGGCGGTATAGCAATCAGCCCCAGCATTTT.